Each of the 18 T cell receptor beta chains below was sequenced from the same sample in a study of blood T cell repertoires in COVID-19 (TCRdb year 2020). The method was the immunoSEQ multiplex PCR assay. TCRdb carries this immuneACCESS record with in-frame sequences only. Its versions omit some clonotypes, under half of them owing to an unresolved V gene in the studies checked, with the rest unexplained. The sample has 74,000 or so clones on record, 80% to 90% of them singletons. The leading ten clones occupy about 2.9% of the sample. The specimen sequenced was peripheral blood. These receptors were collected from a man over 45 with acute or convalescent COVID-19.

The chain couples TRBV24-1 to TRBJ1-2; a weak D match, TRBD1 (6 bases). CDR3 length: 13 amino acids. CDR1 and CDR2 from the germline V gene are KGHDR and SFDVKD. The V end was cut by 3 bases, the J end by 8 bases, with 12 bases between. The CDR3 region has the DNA TGTGCCACCAGTGATGGAGCAGGGGTCGGCTACACCTTC. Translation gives CATSDGAGVGYTF.

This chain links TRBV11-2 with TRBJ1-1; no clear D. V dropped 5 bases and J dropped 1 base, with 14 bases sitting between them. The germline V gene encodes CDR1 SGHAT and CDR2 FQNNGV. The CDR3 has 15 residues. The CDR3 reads CASSLVETGNTEAFF. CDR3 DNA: TGTGCCAGCAGCCTAGTAGAGACTGGGAACACTGAAGCTTTCTTT.

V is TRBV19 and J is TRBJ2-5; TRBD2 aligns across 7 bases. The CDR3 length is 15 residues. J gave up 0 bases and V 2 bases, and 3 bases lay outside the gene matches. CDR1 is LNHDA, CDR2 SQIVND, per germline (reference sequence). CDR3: CASSISGTYQETQYF. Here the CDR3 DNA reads TGTGCCAGTAGTATAAGCGGGACGTACCAAGAGACCCAGTACTTC.

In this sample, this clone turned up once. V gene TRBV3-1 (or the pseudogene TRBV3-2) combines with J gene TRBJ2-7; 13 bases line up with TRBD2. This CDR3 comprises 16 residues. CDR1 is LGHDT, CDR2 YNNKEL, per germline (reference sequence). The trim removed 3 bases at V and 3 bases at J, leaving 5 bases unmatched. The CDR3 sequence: CASSHPGLAGVYEQYF. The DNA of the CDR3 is TGTGCCAGCAGCCACCCAGGACTAGCGGGAGTCTACGAGCAGTACTTC.

CDR3 nucleotides: TGTGCCAGCAGCTTACGATTCGGGGGTGGCACAGATACGCAGTATTTT. Protein product: CASSLRFGGGTDTQYF. V gene TRBV11-3 combines with J gene TRBJ2-3, with TRBD2 as a possible D gene (6 bases). This CDR3 has 16 residues. Germline CDR1 and CDR2: SGHNT and YENEEA. V was pared by 2 bases and J by 1 base, with 13 bases between. Full variable domain (remainder filled in from reference TRBV11-3 and TRBJ2-3): EAGVVQSPRYKIIEKKQPVAFWCNPISGHNTLYWYLQNLGQGPELLIRYENEEAVDDSQLPKDRFSAERLKGVDSTLKIQPAELGDSAVYLCASSLRFGGGTDTQYFGPGTRLTVL.

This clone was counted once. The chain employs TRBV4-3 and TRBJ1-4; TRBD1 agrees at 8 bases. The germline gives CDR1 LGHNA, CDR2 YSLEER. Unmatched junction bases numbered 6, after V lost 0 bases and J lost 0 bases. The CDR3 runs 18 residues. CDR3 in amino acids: CASSQDGRGQATNEKLFF. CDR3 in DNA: TGCGCCAGCAGCCAAGATGGGCGGGGACAGGCAACTAATGAAAAACTGTTTTTT.

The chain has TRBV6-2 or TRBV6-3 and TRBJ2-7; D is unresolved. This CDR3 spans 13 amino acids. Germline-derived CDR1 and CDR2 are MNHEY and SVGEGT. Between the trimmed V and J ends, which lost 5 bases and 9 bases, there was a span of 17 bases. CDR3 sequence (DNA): TGTGCCAGCAGTCAAACCGGGTCCCCGGGGCAGTACGTC. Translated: CASSQTGSPGQYV.

Here the CDR3 reads CASSYAGTGGYEQYF. The CDR3 bases are TGTGCCAGCAGTTATGCGGGGACAGGGGGCTACGAGCAGTACTTC. This chain links TRBV6-5 with TRBJ2-7; 11 bases match TRBD1. The ends lost 3 bases at V and 3 bases at J; junction bases unmatched: 4. Germline assignment: CDR1 MNHEY and CDR2 SVGAGI. CDR3 length equals 15 residues.

The CDR3 is CASSAGLAGGLELAAGELFF. DNA of the CDR3: TGTGCCAGTAGTGCCGGACTAGCGGGAGGGTTGGAGTTAGCCGCCGGGGAGCTGTTTTTT. The chain couples TRBV19 to TRBJ2-2, with 15 nucleotides matching TRBD2. V lost 5 bases, J lost 6 bases, and 16 bases stayed unmatched. Germline lookup yields CDR1 LNHDA and CDR2 SQIVND (reference sequence). CDR3 length: 20 amino acids. The full variable domain, with the rest looked up from reference TRBV19 and TRBJ2-2, is DGGITQSPKYLFRKEGQNVTLSCEQNLNHDAMYWYRQDPGQGLRLIYYSQIVNDFQKGDIAEGYSVSREKKESFPLTVTSAQKNPTAFYLCASSAGLAGGLELAAGELFFGEGSRLTVL.

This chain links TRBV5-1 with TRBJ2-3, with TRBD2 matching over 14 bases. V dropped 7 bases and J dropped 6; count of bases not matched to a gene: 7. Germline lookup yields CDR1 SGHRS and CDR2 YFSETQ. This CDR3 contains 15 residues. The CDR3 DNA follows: TGCGCCAGCGCCGGGACTAGCGGGAGTTGGGATACGCAGTATTTT. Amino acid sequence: CASAGTSGSWDTQYF.

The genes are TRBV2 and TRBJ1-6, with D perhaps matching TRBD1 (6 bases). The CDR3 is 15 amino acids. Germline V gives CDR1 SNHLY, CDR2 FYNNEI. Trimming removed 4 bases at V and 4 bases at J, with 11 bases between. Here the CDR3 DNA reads TGTGCCAGCAGTGCTGTCGGACAGTATAATTCACCCCTCCACTTT. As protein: CASSAVGQYNSPLHF. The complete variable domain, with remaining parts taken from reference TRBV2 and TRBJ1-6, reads EPEVTQTPSHQVTQMGQEVILRCVPISNHLYFYWYRQILGQKVEFLVSFYNNEISEKSEIFDDQFSVERPDGSNFTLKIRSTKLEDSAMYFCASSAVGQYNSPLHFGNGTRLTVT.

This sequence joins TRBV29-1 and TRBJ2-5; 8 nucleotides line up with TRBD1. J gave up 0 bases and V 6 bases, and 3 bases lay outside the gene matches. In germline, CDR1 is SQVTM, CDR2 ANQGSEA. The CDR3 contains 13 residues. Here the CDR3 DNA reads TGCAGCGTGGGGGGACAGGACCAAGAGACCCAGTACTTC. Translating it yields CSVGGQDQETQYF.

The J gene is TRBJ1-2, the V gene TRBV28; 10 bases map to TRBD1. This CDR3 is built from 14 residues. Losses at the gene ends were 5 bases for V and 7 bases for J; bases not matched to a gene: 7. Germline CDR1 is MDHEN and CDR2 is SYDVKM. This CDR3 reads CASSAGQGVFGYTF. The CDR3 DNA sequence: TGTGCCAGCAGTGCAGGACAGGGGGTATTTGGCTACACCTTC.

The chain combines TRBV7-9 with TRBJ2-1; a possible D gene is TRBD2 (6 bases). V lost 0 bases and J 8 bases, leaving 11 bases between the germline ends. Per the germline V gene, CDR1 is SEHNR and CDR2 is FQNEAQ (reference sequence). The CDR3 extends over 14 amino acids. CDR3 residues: CASSLAGSGHEQFF. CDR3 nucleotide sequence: TGTGCCAGCAGCTTAGCCGGGAGTGGGCATGAGCAGTTCTTC.

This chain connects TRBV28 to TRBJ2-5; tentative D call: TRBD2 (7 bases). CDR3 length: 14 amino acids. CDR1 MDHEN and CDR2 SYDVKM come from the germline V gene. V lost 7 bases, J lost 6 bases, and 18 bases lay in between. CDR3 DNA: TGTGCCAGCACCCCCCGGGGAGGGGGGAAGACCCAGTACTTC. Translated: CASTPRGGGKTQYF.

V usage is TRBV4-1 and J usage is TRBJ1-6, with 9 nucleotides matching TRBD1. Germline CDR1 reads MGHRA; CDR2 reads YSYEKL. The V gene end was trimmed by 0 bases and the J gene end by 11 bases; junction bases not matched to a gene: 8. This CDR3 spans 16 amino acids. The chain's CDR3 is CASSQDSGTGLTPLHF. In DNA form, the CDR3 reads TGCGCCAGCAGCCAAGATTCTGGGACAGGGTTGACACCCCTCCACTTT.

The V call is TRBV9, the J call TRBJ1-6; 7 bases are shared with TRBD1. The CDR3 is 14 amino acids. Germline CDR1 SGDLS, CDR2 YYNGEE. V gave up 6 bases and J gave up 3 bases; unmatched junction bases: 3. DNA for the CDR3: TGTGCCAGCAATAGGGACAGCTATAATTCACCCCTCCACTTT. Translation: CASNRDSYNSPLHF.

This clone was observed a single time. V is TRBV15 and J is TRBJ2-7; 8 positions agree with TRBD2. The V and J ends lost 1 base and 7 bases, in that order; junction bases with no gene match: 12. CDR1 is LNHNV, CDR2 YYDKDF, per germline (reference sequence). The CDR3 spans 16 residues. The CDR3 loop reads CATSRVDGRAGGEQYV. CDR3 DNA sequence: TGTGCCACCAGCAGAGTTGACGGGAGGGCCGGGGGTGAGCAGTACGTC.